One T cell receptor (beta chain) is described in this entry. The data stem from a study of spatial heterogeneity in lung cancer. Stated time point: sample taken at primary tumor resection. Without sorting, whole RNA was sequenced from tumor, nontumor lung or frozen PBMC. TCRdb called the 5' RACE reads again in MiXCR, with one record for every CDR3 protein. The table lists roughly 14,000 distinct CDR3 sequences, 10% of them singletons. With 3 bases removed from V and 4 bases from J, the gap between germline ends came to 1 base. The germline V gene has CDR1 MDHEN and CDR2 SYDVKM. The CDR3 is 12 residues long.

This sequence was found in a male donor with early-stage non-small cell lung cancer. The sample consisted of PBMCs, taken at surgery. The gene calls are TRBV28 and TRBJ2-6; D not resolved. The DNA for the CDR3 is TGTGCCAGCAGTTTCGGGGCCAACGTCCTGACTTTC. This sequence encodes CASSFGANVLTF.